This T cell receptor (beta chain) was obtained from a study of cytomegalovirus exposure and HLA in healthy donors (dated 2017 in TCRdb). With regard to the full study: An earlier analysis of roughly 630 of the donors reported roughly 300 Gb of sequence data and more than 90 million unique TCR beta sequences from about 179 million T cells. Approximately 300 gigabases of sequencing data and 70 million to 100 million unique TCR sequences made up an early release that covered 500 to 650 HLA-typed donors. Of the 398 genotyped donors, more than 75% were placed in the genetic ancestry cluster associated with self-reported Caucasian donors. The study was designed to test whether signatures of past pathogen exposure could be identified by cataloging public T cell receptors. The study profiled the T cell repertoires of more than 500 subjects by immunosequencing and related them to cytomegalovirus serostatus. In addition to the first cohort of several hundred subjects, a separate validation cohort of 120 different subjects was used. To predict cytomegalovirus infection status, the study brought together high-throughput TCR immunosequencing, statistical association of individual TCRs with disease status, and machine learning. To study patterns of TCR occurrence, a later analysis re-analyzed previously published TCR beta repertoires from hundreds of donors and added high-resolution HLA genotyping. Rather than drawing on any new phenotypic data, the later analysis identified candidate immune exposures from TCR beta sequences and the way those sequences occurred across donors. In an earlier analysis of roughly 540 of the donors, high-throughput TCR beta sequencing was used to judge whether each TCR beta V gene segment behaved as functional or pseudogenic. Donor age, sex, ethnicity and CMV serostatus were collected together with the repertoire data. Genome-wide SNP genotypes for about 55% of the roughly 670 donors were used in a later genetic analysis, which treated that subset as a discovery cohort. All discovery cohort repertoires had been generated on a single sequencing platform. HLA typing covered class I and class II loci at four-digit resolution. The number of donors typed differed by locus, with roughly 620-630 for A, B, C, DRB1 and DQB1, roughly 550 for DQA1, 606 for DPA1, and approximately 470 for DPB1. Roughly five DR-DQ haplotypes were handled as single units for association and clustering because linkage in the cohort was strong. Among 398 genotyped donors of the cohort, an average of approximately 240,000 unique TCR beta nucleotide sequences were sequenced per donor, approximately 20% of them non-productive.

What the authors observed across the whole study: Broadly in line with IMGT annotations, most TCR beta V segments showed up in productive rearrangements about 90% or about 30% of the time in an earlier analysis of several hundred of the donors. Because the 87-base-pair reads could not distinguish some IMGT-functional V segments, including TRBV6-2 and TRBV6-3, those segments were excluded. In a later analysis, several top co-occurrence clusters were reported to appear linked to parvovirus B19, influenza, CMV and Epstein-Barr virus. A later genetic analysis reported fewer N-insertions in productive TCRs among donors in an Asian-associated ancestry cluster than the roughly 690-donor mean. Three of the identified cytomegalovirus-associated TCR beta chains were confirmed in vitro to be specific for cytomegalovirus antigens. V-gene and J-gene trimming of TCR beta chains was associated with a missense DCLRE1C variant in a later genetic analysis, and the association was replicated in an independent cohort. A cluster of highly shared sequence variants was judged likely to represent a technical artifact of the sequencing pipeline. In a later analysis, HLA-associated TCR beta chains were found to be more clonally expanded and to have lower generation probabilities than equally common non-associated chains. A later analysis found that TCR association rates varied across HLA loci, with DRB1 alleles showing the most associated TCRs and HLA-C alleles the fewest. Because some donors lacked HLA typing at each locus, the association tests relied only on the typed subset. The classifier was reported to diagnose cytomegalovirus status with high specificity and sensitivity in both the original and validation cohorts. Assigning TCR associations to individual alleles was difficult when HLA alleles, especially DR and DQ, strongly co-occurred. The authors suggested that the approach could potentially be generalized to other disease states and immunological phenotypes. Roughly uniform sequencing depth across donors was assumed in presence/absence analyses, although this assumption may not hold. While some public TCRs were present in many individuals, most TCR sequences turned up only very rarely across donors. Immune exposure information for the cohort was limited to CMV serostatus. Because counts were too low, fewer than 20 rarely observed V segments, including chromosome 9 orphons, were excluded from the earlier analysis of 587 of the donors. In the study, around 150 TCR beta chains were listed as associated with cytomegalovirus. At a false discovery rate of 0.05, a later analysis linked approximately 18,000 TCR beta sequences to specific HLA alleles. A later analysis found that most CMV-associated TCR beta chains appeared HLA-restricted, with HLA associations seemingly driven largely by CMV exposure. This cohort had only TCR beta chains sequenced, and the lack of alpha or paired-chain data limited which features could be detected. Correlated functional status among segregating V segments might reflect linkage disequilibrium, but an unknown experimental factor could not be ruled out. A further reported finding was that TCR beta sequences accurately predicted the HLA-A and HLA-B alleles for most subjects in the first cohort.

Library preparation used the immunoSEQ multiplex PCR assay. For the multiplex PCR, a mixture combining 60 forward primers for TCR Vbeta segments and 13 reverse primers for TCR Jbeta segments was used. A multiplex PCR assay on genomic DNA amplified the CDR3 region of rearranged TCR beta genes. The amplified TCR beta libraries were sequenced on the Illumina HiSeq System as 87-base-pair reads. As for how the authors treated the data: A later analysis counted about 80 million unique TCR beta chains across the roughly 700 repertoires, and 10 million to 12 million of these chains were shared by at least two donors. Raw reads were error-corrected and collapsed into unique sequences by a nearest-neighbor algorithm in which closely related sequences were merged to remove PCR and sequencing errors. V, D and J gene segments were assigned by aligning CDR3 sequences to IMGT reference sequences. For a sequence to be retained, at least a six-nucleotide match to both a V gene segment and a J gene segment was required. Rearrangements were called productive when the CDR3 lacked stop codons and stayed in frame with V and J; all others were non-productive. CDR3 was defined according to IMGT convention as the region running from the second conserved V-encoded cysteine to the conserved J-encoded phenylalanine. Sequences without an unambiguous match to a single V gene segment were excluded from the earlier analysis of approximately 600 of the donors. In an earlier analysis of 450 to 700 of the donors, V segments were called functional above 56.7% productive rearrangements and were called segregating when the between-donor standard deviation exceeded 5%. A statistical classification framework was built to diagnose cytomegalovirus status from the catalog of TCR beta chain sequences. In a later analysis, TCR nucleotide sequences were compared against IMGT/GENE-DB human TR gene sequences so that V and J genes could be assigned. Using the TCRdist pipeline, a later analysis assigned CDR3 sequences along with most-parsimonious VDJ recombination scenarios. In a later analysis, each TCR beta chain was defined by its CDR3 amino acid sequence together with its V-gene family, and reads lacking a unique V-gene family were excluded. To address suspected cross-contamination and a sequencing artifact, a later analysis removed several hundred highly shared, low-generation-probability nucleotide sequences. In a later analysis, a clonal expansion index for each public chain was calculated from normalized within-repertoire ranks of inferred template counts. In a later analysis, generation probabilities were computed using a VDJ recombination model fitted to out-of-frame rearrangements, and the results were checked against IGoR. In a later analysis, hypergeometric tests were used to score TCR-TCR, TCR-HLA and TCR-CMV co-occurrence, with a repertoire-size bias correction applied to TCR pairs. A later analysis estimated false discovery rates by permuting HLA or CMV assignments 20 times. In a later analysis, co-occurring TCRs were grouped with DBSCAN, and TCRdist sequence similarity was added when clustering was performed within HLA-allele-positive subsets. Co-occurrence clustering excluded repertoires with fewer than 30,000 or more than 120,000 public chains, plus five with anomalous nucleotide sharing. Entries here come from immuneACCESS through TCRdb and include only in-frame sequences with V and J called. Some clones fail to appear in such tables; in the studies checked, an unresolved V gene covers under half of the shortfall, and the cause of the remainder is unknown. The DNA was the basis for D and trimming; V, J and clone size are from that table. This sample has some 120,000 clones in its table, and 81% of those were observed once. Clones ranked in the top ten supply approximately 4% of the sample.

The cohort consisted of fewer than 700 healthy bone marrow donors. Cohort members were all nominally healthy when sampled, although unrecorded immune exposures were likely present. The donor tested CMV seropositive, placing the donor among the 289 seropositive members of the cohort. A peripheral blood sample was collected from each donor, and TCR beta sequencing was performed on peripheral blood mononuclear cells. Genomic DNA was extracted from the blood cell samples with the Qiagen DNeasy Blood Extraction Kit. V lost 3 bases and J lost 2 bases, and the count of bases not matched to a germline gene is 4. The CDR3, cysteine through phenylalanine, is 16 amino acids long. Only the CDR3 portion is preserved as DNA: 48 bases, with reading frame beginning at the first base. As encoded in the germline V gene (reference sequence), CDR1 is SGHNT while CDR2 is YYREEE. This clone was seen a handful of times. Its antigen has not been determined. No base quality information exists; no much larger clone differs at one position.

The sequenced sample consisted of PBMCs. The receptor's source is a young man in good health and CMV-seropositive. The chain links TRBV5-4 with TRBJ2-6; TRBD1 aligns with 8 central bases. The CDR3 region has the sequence CASSSDRVAGANVLTF. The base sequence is TGTGCCAGCAGCTCGGACAGGGTGGCTGGGGCCAACGTCCTGACTTTC.